The following is a TCR beta chain sequence with its context. This clone occurred once. The antigen it binds to is not known. No per-base quality is available; no much larger clone lies one base away. This entry belongs to a study of shared clonotypes between healthy human individuals (TCRdb year 2020). About the study as a whole: The cohort included a few men and a couple of women between 18 and 49 years of age. Per donor, three plates each were used for CD4 naive and CD4 memory, two for CD8 naive, and one for CD8 memory. The study deeply sequenced blood TCR repertoires of about 5 healthy adults to estimate repertoire size and the extent of clonotype sharing between individuals. Different laboratories and diverse techniques were used to prepare libraries and sequence TCR repertoires, to increase sequencing depth and limit assay-specific biases. Leukapheresis yielded between about 0.85 and 9 billion PBMCs per donor. Broader findings and caveats from the paper: When a handful of donors were compared, the shared fraction of clonotypes was around 5% for naive CD4, roughly 3.3% for naive CD8, 2.3% for memory CD4, and 0.4% for memory CD8. Clonotypes shared by all four sorted-subset donors showed higher generation probabilities than non-shared clonotypes. The genetic and exposure-history diversity represented was limited by the small number of donors. Based on pairwise subsampling, the degree of clonotype sharing among donors was expected to be affected by sequencing depth. Sampling was restricted to blood, and TCR repertoires in tissues likely differ from the TCR repertoires found in blood. Naive subsets generally had larger estimated clonotype richness than memory subsets did. Even with the large sequencing depth, rarefaction of the sorted-subset datasets indicated that sequencing was incomplete.

V and J lose 6 bases and 7 bases, and a span of 22 bases separates them. The CDR3 runs 15 amino acids, cysteine and phenylalanine included. Only the CDR3 part of the read is kept: 45 bases, read in frame from the first base. The germline V gene (reference sequence) sets CDR1 to PRHDT and CDR2 to FYEKMQ. Using the deep immunoSEQ assay, multiplex PCR amplified TCR CDR3 regions from genomic DNA. For each cell subset, the extracted genomic DNA was distributed evenly across all wells of several immunoSEQ 96-well plates, and each plate served as one replicate. Each replicate PCR for sorted subsets received about 220 ng genomic DNA, equal to about 30,000 T cell genomes. Purified libraries were quantified with a Qubit 3.0 fluorometer, sized on a Bioanalyzer 2100, and re-quantified with the KAPA Library Quantification kit. A separate single-read 150-cycle Illumina NextSeq 550 flow cell was used to sequence each immunoSEQ 96-well plate. The paper's processing steps were these. Because only junctional sequences without quality scores were contained in the immunoSEQ output, filtering matching that applied to full-length reads could not be performed. Sequences were annotated with PyIR, a Python wrapper for IgBLAST v1.9, and V/J genes and CDR3 were assigned using IMGT germline references. Reads were filtered out if the reads had weak V/J assignments (E-value above 1e-6), no CDR3, stop codons, out-of-frame junctions, or ambiguous translated residues. V3J clonotypes were defined as sequences sharing an identical inferred V gene, J gene, and CDR3 amino acid sequence. To compute the percentage overlap between repertoires, the number of shared unique clonotypes was divided by the size of the smaller repertoire. Richness of each repertoire was evaluated using RTK rarefaction, the Chao1 estimator, and Recon v2.1 estimates of unobserved clonotypes. Generation probabilities were computed with OLGA for all TCRbeta clonotypes obtained by the gDNA method from a handful of donors. The clones in this table, taken by TCRdb from immuneACCESS, are in-frame only. Not every clone is retained; where verified, under half of the shortfall comes from an unresolved V gene, and the cause of the rest is unknown. V and J calls and clone size follow that table, whereas D and trimming were derived from the DNA. The sample profile shows millions of clones; approximately 94% of them were found once. The ten largest account for around 1.1% of the sample.

CD8 naive samples were CD45RO-negative cells positively selected for CCR7, giving a CD45RA+CCR7+ population that excluded TemRA cells. Healthy HIV-negative adults with no recently reported acute infections or vaccinations were included as donors. Every donor was a Caucasian adult residing in Nashville, Tennessee, USA. Blood was obtained by leukapheresis, after which PBMCs were separated by Ficoll-Histopaque density gradient centrifugation and cryopreserved in liquid nitrogen vapor phase. Purity and quantity of every magnetically sorted T cell population were checked by analytical flow cytometry. Each sorted fraction had its genomic DNA isolated and then quantified by UV absorbance on a Nanodrop 2000c.

This TCR was sampled from a man younger than 30 in good health. Sequencing input: naive CD8+ T cells sorted from blood. What the cell subset or site label conveys for this sample: CD45RA+CCR7+. The V and J segments used are TRBV13 and TRBJ2-7; the D gene is perhaps TRBD1 or TRBD2, as each covers 5 bases. The DNA sequence follows: TGTGCCAGCAGTCCTACCGGGGCCCACCGGCTAGAGCAGTACTTC. Its protein product is CASSPTGAHRLEQYF.